This T cell receptor beta chain originates from a study of beta chain features in type 1 diabetes. As for the study in general: Regarding age, gender and cell yields, patients proved similar to healthy donors. Whole-study findings and limits: Equally in patients and controls, shorter templates might have been favored by PCR.

This clone was recorded a few times. Its antigen is undetermined. The sequenced template was cDNA made from the entire isolated RNA. Generated by immunoSEQ multiplex PCR, the TCRdb table keeps only in-frame clones and is missing some. The sample has fewer than 550,000 clones, over 10% seen once; the top ten hold approximately 0.045%. Trimming took 6 bases from V and 4 from J, leaving 12 bases between them. Germline V gene data show CDR1 as SNHLY and CDR2 as FYNNEI. CDR3 length equals 13 residues. This rearrangement joins TRBV2 to TRBJ2-5, with a tentative D call TRBD1 (6 bases). Material for sequencing was naive CD4+ T cells from blood. The TCR comes from a woman younger than 30 in good health. CDR3 amino acids: CASRGRGRETQYF. CDR3 sequence (DNA): TGTGCCAGCAGGGGCAGGGGTAGAGAGACCCAGTACTTC.